What follows are 32 T cell receptor beta chains derived from one specimen sequenced in a study of blood T cells in healthy people across ages. With a J-beta primer mix and a sample-barcoded 5' primer, a second PCR ran roughly 6 to 11 cycles. TCRdb independently ran MiXCR on the 5' RACE reads; one entry per CDR3 protein. The profile covers about 650,000 distinct CDR3 sequences, with 32% appearing a single time and 15% taken by the ten largest. Sequencing was carried out using blood. The receptor source for this set is a woman aged 80 or over in good health.

The chain carries TRBV28 and TRBJ1-1; no clear D gene. Per the germline V gene, CDR1 is MDHEN and CDR2 is SYDVKM. This CDR3 is built from 12 residues. Trimming took off 4 bases at V and 1 base at J, with 4 bases between the two ends. The CDR3 protein is CASSSTNTEAFF. CDR3 DNA sequence: TGTGCCAGCAGTTCCACGAACACTGAAGCTTTCTTT.

This chain joins TRBV2 and TRBJ1-2; D remains unclear. Germline lookup yields CDR1 SNHLY and CDR2 FYNNEI. V was shortened by 3 bases and J by 8 bases, with 13 bases between the two germline ends. CDR3 size: 13 residues. The DNA of the CDR3 is TGTGCCAGCAGTGAGGAGCAGTCGCGGGGCTACACCTTC. Amino acid sequence: CASSEEQSRGYTF.

Many counts were recorded for this clonotype. V and J are TRBV7-2 and TRBJ2-7; 8 bases map to TRBD2. The germline V gene has CDR1 SGHTA and CDR2 FQGNSA. This CDR3 contains 13 residues. With 1 base clipped from V and 6 bases from J, the junction kept 2 bases outside the gene matches. The CDR3 sequence: CASSLERGTEQYF. The CDR3 nucleotides read TGTGCCAGCAGCTTAGAGCGGGGGACCGAGCAGTACTTC. The full variable domain, its missing parts supplied by reference TRBV7-2 and TRBJ2-7, is GAGVSQSPSNKVTEKGKDVELRCDPISGHTALYWYRQSLGQGLEFLIYFQGNSAPDKSGLPSDRFSAERTGGSVSTLTIQRTQQEDSAVYLCASSLERGTEQYFGPGTRLTVT.

Ten or more counts support this clonotype. The V gene is TRBV28, the J gene TRBJ2-3; D uncertain. The CDR3 covers 14 residues. The germline CDR1 and CDR2 sequences are MDHEN and SYDVKM. V dropped 7 bases and J dropped 2 bases, with 13 bases sitting between them. As DNA, the CDR3 is TGTGCCAGCATATTTGCAGGTCACACAGATACGCAGTATTTT. Translating gives CASIFAGHTDTQYF. The variable domain in full, completed from reference TRBV28 and TRBJ2-3, reads DVKVTQSSRYLVKRTGEKVFLECVQDMDHENMFWYRQDPGLGLRLIYFSYDVKMKEKGDIPEGYSVSREKKERFSLILESASTNQTSMYLCASIFAGHTDTQYFGPGTRLTVL.

The chain employs TRBV7-9 and TRBJ2-7; no firm D call. Trimming pared 5 bases from V and 2 bases from J, leaving 13 bases between. CDR1 is SEHNR, CDR2 FQNEAQ, per germline (reference sequence). This CDR3 comprises 14 residues. The CDR3 spells CASSPPWKPYEQYF. Here the CDR3 DNA reads TGTGCCAGCAGCCCTCCCTGGAAACCCTACGAGCAGTACTTC.

This clonotype was counted many times. V is TRBV20-1 and J is TRBJ2-5; D is unresolved. CDR1 and CDR2 from the germline V gene are DFQATT and SNEGSKA (reference sequence). The CDR3 totals 12 residues. Trimming shortened V by 6 bases and J by 7 bases, and 15 bases separated the two germline ends. The CDR3 sequence is CSAKSSVRTQYF. CDR3 in DNA: TGCAGTGCGAAGAGCAGCGTCAGGACCCAGTACTTC.

This clonotype was seen at least ten times. The rearrangement joins TRBV4-2 to TRBJ1-6; D perhaps matches TRBD1 (6 bases). V was trimmed by 3 bases and J by 6 bases, leaving 12 bases between them. Germline lookup yields CDR1 LGHNA and CDR2 YNFKEQ. The CDR3 covers 15 residues. CDR3 nucleotides: TGTGCCAGCAGCCAGCTTGTGGACAGTAATTCACCCCTCCACTTT. This encodes CASSQLVDSNSPLHF.

The sample holds many counts of this clonotype. The V gene is TRBV20-1, the J gene TRBJ1-6, with 7 bases identical to TRBD1. The CDR3 loop spans 16 amino acids. The trim removed 1 base at V and 0 bases at J, leaving 3 bases unmatched. Germline V gene sequence: CDR1 DFQATT, CDR2 SNEGSKA (reference sequence). DNA of the CDR3: TGCAGTGCTAGAGTGGGACAGAGCTCCTATAATTCACCCCTCCACTTT. Translating gives CSARVGQSSYNSPLHF.

Comment on this clonotype: A much larger clone lies one base from this, so it may be a read error. This chain uses TRBV7-2 with TRBJ2-3; D might be TRBD2 (6 bases). The CDR3 loop spans 14 amino acids. V was shortened by 3 bases and J by 4 bases, with 11 bases between the two germline ends. Germline loops: CDR1 SGHTA, CDR2 FQGNSA. CDR3 in amino acids: CASSLGGTADTQYF. The CDR3 nucleotides read TGTGCCAGCAGCTTGGGGGGTACGGCAGATACGCAGTATTTT.

The rearrangement links TRBV20-1 to TRBJ1-5; D ambiguous. The length of the CDR3 is 13 residues. V was pared by 1 base and J by 5 bases, with 9 bases between. Per the germline V gene, CDR1 is DFQATT and CDR2 is SNEGSKA (reference sequence). The CDR3 DNA is TGCAGTGCTAGAGGGCGACAAGATCAGCCCCAGCATTTT. It yields the protein CSARGRQDQPQHF.

This rearrangement joins TRBV5-1 to TRBJ2-1; TRBD2 is a possible D gene (5 bases). The V and J ends lost 0 bases and 4 bases respectively, with 11 bases between them. CDR3 size: 15 residues. Germline V gene data show CDR1 as SGHRS and CDR2 as YFSETQ. The DNA of the CDR3 is TGCGCCAGCAGCTTGGACGACTACGCATACAATGAGCAGTTCTTC. Amino acids: CASSLDDYAYNEQFF.

This clonotype has at least ten counts. The genes are TRBV27 and TRBJ2-1, with D perhaps matching TRBD1 or TRBD2 (5 bases each). CDR1 is MNHEY and CDR2 is SMNVEV in the germline V gene (reference sequence). V was cut by 2 bases and J by 9 bases, with 14 bases left in between. CDR3 length: 14 amino acids. The CDR3 sequence: CASSLKSGDPEQFF. For the CDR3, the DNA is TGTGCCAGCAGTTTAAAGTCCGGGGACCCTGAGCAGTTCTTC.

This clonotype was recorded many times. V and J are TRBV9 and TRBJ1-6; D remains unclear. CDR1 is SGDLS and CDR2 is YYNGEE in the germline V gene. This CDR3 is built from 16 residues. The germline V and J ends were trimmed by 3 bases and 2 bases, with 12 bases remaining between them. CDR3 nucleotides: TGTGCCAGCAGCGAGGGTGGCAACACCTATAATTCACCCCTCCACTTT. Its protein is CASSEGGNTYNSPLHF. The complete variable domain, with remaining parts taken from reference TRBV9 and TRBJ1-6, reads DSGVTQTPKHLITATGQRVTLRCSPRSGDLSVYWYQQSLDQGLQFLIQYYNGEERAKGNILERFSAQQFPDLHSELNLSSLELGDSALYFCASSEGGNTYNSPLHFGNGTRLTVT.

This clonotype appeared many times. The chain joins TRBV9 to TRBJ2-7; 8 bases map to TRBD1. Germline CDR1 and CDR2: SGDLS and YYNGEE. The junction had 11 bases not matched to a gene; V was cut back by 4 bases and J by 5 bases. CDR3 length: 15 amino acids. CDR3 residues: CASSPTSSGGDEQYF. CDR3 bases: TGTGCCAGCAGCCCTACATCTTCAGGGGGCGACGAGCAGTACTTC.

This clonotype was seen repeatedly, ten times or more. A clone one base away is much larger, so this may be a read error. This rearrangement joins TRBV20-1 to TRBJ2-7; either TRBD1 or TRBD2 may fit D (6 bases each). The CDR3 totals 11 residues. Germline CDR1 and CDR2: DFQATT and SNEGSKA (reference sequence). CDR3 sequence (DNA): TGCAGGGCTAAAGGGGGGAACGAGCAGTACTTC. Translation: CRAKGGNEQYF.

This clonotype was picked up a small number of times. A much bigger clone sits one base away, suggesting this may be a read error. V and J are TRBV29-1 and TRBJ2-1; TRBD2 matches 12 bases. Germline V gene lookup returns CDR1 SQVTM and CDR2 ANQGSEA. CDR3 length: 14 residues. The CDR3 sequence is CSVWTSGDYNERFF. The CDR3 DNA reads TGCAGCGTTTGGACTAGCGGGGATTACAATGAGCGGTTCTTC.

With regard to this clonotype: One end of the junction is discordant with germline, which a read error may explain. The V call is TRBV5-1, the J call TRBJ1-2; the D is unclear. CDR1 SGHRS and CDR2 YFSETQ come from the germline V gene. The CDR3 totals 14 residues. The DNA for the CDR3 is TGCGCCGGCAGCGCCCGGGTCTCTAACTATGGCTACACCTTC. This translates into CAGSARVSNYGYTF.

Concerning this clonotype: Germline and junction disagree at one end, which may indicate a read error. The chain employs TRBV7-9 and TRBJ2-7; 7 nucleotides match TRBD1. The DNA end is a closer match to TRBJ2-5, so the J assignment may be wrong. The CDR3 is made up of 18 amino acids. Germline V gives CDR1 SEHNR, CDR2 FQNEAQ (reference sequence). The CDR3, as DNA: TGTGCCAGCAGCCCCAGACAGGGCGCGGCGTGGATCCAAGGGACCCAGTACTTC. Protein: CASSPRQGAAWIQGTQYF.

A remark on this clonotype: A read error may produce the germline difference seen at one junction end. The V call is TRBV10-3, the J call TRBJ2-5, with 7 bases identical to TRBD1. The germline V gene has CDR1 ENHRY and CDR2 SYGVKD. This CDR3 region has 12 residues. CDR3 amino acids: CAIKGTEETQYF. CDR3 nucleotide sequence: TGTGCCATCAAAGGGACAGAAGAGACCCAGTACTTT.

The chain carries TRBV20-1 and TRBJ2-3; 11 bases are shared with TRBD2. CDR3 size: 15 residues. CDR1 is DFQATT and CDR2 is SNEGSKA in the germline V gene (reference sequence). Losses at the gene ends were 1 base for V and 3 bases for J; bases not matched to a gene: 3. In DNA, the CDR3 is TGCAGTGCTAGAGGGTCTAGCGGGAGGACAGATACGCAGTATTTT. This sequence encodes CSARGSSGRTDTQYF.

This clonotype was recorded at least ten times. CDR3 residues: CASSLQPPYEQYF. The CDR3 nucleotides are TGTGCCAGCAGCCTCCAGCCCCCCTACGAGCAGTACTTC. This chain links TRBV7-2 with TRBJ2-7; the D is unclear. V lost 5 bases to trimming and J lost 2 bases, with 10 bases between them. This CDR3 has 13 amino acids. The germline CDR1 and CDR2 sequences are SGHTA and FQGNSA.

Remarks on this clonotype: The junction shows a germline mismatch at one end, possibly a read error. The rearrangement links TRBV12-3 or TRBV12-4 to TRBJ2-3; TRBD2 agrees at 7 bases. CDR3 length: 16 amino acids. CDR3 region: CASSLVGLVRADTQYF. In DNA, the CDR3 is TGTGCCAGCAGTTTAGTAGGACTAGTCAGAGCAGATACGCAATATTTT.

At least ten counts were recorded for this clonotype. A much bigger clone sits one base away, suggesting this may be a read error. J is TRBJ2-1 and V is TRBV20-1, with TRBD1 matching 7 bases. The DNA end favors TRBJ2-7, so the J call may be wrong. This CDR3 comprises 15 residues. Germline V gene data show CDR1 as DFQATT and CDR2 as SNEGSKA (reference sequence). The CDR3 DNA reads TGCAGTGTTAGGGGTGGCAGGGGGTCCTACAATGAGCAGTACTTC. It translates to CSVRGGRGSYNEQYF.

The V and J genes are TRBV5-1 and TRBJ2-7; D may be TRBD1 (6 bases). With the DNA end fitting TRBJ2-5 better, the J assignment may be wrong. The germline gives CDR1 SGHRS, CDR2 YFSETQ. The CDR3 sequence is 15 residues long. CDR3 in DNA: TGCGCCAGCAGCTTGACAGGGACGGTAAAAGAGACCCAGTACTTC. Protein: CASSLTGTVKETQYF.

This chain connects TRBV5-1 to TRBJ1-4; 10 nucleotides align to TRBD1. Germline V gives CDR1 SGHRS, CDR2 YFSETQ. CDR3 length: 15 residues. The trim removed 4 bases at V and 8 bases at J, leaving 8 bases unmatched. The CDR3 nucleotides are TGCGCCAGCAGCGCCGGACAGGGGGTTTGGGAAAAACTGTTTTTT. Its translation is CASSAGQGVWEKLFF.

Notes on this clonotype: This clone may be a read error of a much larger clone one base away. The rearrangement links TRBV7-2 to TRBJ2-3, with D possibly being TRBD2 (7 bases). CDR1 and CDR2 (germline): SGHTA, FQGNSA. The CDR3 totals 17 residues. CDR3 residues: CVSSPGRRGPSTDTQYF. CDR3 nucleotide sequence: TGTGTCAGCAGCCCCGGCCGGCGGGGGCCTAGCACAGATACGCAGTATTTT.

V usage is TRBV7-9 and J usage is TRBJ1-2, with a tentative D call TRBD1 (6 bases). Germline values: CDR1 SEHNR, CDR2 FQNEAQ (reference sequence). V lost 0 bases and J 0 bases, leaving 8 bases between the germline ends. This CDR3 is built from 15 residues. CDR3 nucleotides: TGTGCCAGCAGCTTAGCGGGGGCGCCTAACTATGGCTACACCTTC. Encoded protein: CASSLAGAPNYGYTF.

V gene TRBV6-6 combines with J gene TRBJ2-3; 10 bases match TRBD2. The V segment lost 10 bases and the J segment 0 bases; nucleotides outside the gene matches: 4. The CDR3 contains 14 residues. CDR1 is MNHNY, CDR2 SVGAGI, per germline (reference sequence). The CDR3 bases are TGTGCCACCGGACTAGCGGCGAGCACAGATACGCAGTATTTT. Amino acids: CATGLAASTDTQYF.

At least ten counts were recorded for this clonotype. The chain couples TRBV6-2 or TRBV6-3 to TRBJ2-5; D unresolved. CDR3 length equals 12 residues. Germline-derived CDR1 and CDR2 are MNHEY and SVGEGT. V was pared by 1 base and J by 4 bases, with 4 bases between. CDR3 in DNA: TGTGCCAGCAGTTACTACGGAGAGACCCAGTACTTC. This gives the protein CASSYYGETQYF.

This sequence joins TRBV18 and TRBJ1-1, with 7 positions matching TRBD1. This CDR3 has 14 amino acids. Trimming cost V 3 bases and J 6 bases; bases outside gene matches: 7. Germline assignment: CDR1 KGHSH and CDR2 LQKENI. CDR3 in amino acids: CASSPSGGGSEAFF. CDR3 nucleotide sequence: TGTGCCAGCTCACCGTCAGGGGGTGGTTCTGAAGCTTTCTTT.

This rearrangement joins TRBV12-3 or TRBV12-4 to TRBJ1-5; no reliable D call. Trimming pared 3 bases from V and 8 bases from J, leaving 11 bases between. The CDR3 contains 13 residues. The DNA of the CDR3 is TGTGCCAGCAGTTTTGAGGAAATGAAGCCCCAGCATTTT. It specifies CASSFEEMKPQHF.

This sequence joins TRBV5-1 and TRBJ2-5, with D possibly TRBD2 on 6 matching bases. With the DNA end fitting TRBJ2-7 better, the J assignment may be wrong. Germline loops: CDR1 SGHRS, CDR2 YFSETQ. This CDR3 is built from 13 residues. CDR3 sequence: CASSRGTRYEQYF. CDR3 coding DNA: TGCGCCAGCAGCCGCGGGACTCGCTACGAGCAGTACTTC.